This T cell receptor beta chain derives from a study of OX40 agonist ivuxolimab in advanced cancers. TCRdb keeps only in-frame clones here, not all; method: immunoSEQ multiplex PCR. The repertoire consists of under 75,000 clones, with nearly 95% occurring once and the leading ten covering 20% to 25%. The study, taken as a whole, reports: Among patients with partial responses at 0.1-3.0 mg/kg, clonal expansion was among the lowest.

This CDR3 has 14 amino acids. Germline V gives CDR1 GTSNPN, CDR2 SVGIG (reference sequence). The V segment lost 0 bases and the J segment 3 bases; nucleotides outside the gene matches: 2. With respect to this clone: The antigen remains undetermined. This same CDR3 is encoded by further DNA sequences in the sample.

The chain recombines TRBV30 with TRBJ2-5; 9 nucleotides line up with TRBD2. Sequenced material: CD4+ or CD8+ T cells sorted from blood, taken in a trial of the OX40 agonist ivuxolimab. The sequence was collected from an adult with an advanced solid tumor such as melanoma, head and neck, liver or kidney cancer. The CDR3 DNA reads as TGTGCCTGGAGTGTAGCTAGCGGGAAAGAGACCCAGTACTTC. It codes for CAWSVASGKETQYF.